The 9 T cell receptor beta chains below were found in one sample sequenced in a study of T cells in Graves' hyperthyroidism and ophthalmopathy (dated 2019 in TCRdb). The method was multiplex PCR. Sequenced using an Illumina HiSeq 2000. The TCR beta CDR3 regions were amplified from the RNA transcripts. The TCR CDR3 was subjected to a first round of RT-PCR using the HTBI primer set and the Qiagen OneStep RT-PCR kit. TCRdb trimmed public reads at Q25 via fastp, called clones via MiXCR and kept in-frame beta chains. Under each unique CDR3 protein, matching rows form one entry showing the most common genes and DNA. A total of some 600,000 distinct CDR3 sequences appear in this sample, roughly 14% of them only once. Roughly 5.5% of the sample goes to the ten largest clones. Material for sequencing was blood. The receptor set was obtained from a woman aged 25-40 years with Graves' hyperthyroidism that later progressed to Graves' ophthalmopathy.

As DNA, the CDR3 is TGTGCCAGCAGCTCCGGACAGGGCGGCGTTCAGTACTTC. Residues: CASSSGQGGVQYF. The chain recombines TRBV7-3 with TRBJ2-4, with 8 bases matching TRBD1. The trim removed 4 bases at V and 11 bases at J, leaving 7 bases unmatched. The CDR3 extends over 13 amino acids. Per the germline V gene, CDR1 is SGHTA and CDR2 is FQGTGA.

This clonotype was seen a handful of times. The chain is built from TRBV4-2 and TRBJ2-3, with D hard to call. Trimming removed 0 bases from V and 6 bases from J, with 10 bases in between. Germline-derived CDR1 and CDR2 are LGHNA and YNFKEQ. This CDR3 is built from 14 residues. The CDR3 is CASSQDRTYDTQYF. The CDR3 DNA is TGTGCCAGCAGCCAAGACCGGACCTACGATACGCAGTATTTT.

The rearrangement links TRBV5-4 to TRBJ2-1, with D hard to call. The V end lost 0 bases, the J end lost 12 bases, and 7 bases lay between the germline ends. The CDR3 extends over 11 amino acids. Germline assignment: CDR1 SGHNT and CDR2 YYREEE (reference sequence). The CDR3 spells CASSLEALQFF. The CDR3 coding sequence is TGTGCCAGCAGCTTGGAGGCTCTGCAGTTCTTC. Drawing the rest from reference TRBV5-4 and TRBJ2-1, the complete variable domain is ETGVTQSPTHLIKTRGQQVTLRCSSQSGHNTVSWYQQALGQGPQFIFQYYREEENGRGNFPPRFSGLQFPNYSSELNVNALELDDSALYLCASSLEALQFFGPGTRLTVL.

This chain uses TRBV10-3 with TRBJ2-5; 8 bases align to TRBD2. The CDR3 runs 15 residues. J lost 2 bases, V lost 10 bases, and 12 bases had no gene match. The germline gives CDR1 ENHRY, CDR2 SYGVKD. CDR3 residues: CATWSNSGNQETQYF. The CDR3, as DNA: TGTGCCACCTGGTCAAATAGCGGGAATCAAGAGACCCAGTACTTC.

This clonotype was found many times. The V call is TRBV6-1, the J call TRBJ2-5; no firm D call. CDR3 size: 14 residues. V lost 3 bases and J lost 7, with 15 bases in between. The germline V gene has CDR1 MNHNS and CDR2 SASEGT. This CDR3 is CASSDPGPASTQYF. The CDR3, as DNA: TGTGCCAGCAGTGACCCCGGACCGGCCTCGACCCAGTACTTC.

This clonotype was detected many times. Germline is not matched at one junction end, which may reflect a read error. This chain uses TRBV7-8 with TRBJ1-6; D remains ambiguous. CDR1 is SGHVS, CDR2 FQNEAQ, per germline. This CDR3 is 16 amino acids long. CDR3 DNA sequence: TGTGCCAGCAGCCGTTGGGGAGACTCCGATAATTCACCCCTCCACTTT. Amino acid sequence: CASSRWGDSDNSPLHF. Complete variable domain (other parts from reference TRBV7-8 and TRBJ1-6): GAGVSQSPRYKVAKRGQDVALRCDPISGHVSLFWYQQALGQGPEFLTYFQNEAQLDKSGLPSDRFFAERPEGSVSTLKIQRTQQEDSAVYLCASSRWGDSDNSPLHFGNGTRLTVT.

This clonotype was seen ten or more times. This CDR3 is CSALTGPNTQPQHF. The CDR3 DNA sequence: TGCAGTGCCTTAACAGGTCCAAACACACAGCCCCAGCATTTT. The chain carries TRBV20-1 and TRBJ1-5, with a possible D match to TRBD1 (5 bases). Deletions cut 6 bases from V and 7 bases from J, with 19 bases between. Germline loops: CDR1 DFQATT, CDR2 SNEGSKA (reference sequence). CDR3 length equals 14 residues.

The gene calls are TRBV30 and TRBJ2-2; 7 bases map to TRBD2. The germline V gene encodes CDR1 GTSNPN and CDR2 SVGIG (reference sequence). The trim removed 3 bases at V and 1 base at J, leaving 8 bases unmatched. The CDR3 runs to 16 residues. The CDR3 nucleotides are TGTGCCTGGAGGGCGGCGGGAGTGCAGAACACCGGGGAGCTGTTTTTT. It translates to CAWRAAGVQNTGELFF. Using reference TRBV30 and TRBJ2-2 for the parts outside the CDR3, the full variable domain is SQTIHQWPATLVQPVGSPLSLECTVEGTSNPNLYWYRQAAGRGLQLLFYSVGIGQISSEVPQNLSASRPQDRQFILSSKKLLLSDSGFYLCAWRAAGVQNTGELFFGEGSRLTVL.

This clonotype was counted many times. The J gene is TRBJ1-6, the V gene TRBV2; D might be TRBD1 (5 bases). The length of the CDR3 is 14 residues. Trimming shortened V by 6 bases and J by 6 bases, and 12 bases separated the two germline ends. Germline V gene data show CDR1 as SNHLY and CDR2 as FYNNEI. The CDR3 region has the DNA TGTGCCAGCAGCTGGGGGTTAGGTAATTCACCCCTCCACTTT. The encoded protein is CASSWGLGNSPLHF.